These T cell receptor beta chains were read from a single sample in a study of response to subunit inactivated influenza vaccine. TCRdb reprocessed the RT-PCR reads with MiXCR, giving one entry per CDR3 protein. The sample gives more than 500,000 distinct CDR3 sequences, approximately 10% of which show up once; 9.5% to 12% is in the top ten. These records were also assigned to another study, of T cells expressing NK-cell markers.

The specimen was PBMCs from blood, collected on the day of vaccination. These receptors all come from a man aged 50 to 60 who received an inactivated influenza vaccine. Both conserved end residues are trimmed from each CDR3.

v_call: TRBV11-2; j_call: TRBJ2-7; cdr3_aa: ASSYGRGSDEQY
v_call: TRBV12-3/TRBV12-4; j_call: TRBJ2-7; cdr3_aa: ASSFMMDHEQY
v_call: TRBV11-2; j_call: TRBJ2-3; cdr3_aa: ASSLEGTIDTQY
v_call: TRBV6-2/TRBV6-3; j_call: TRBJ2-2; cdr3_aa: ASGGAGGPSGELF
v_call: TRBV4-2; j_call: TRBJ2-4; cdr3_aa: ASSQDLAPNKNIQY
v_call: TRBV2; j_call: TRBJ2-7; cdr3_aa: ASSAGTVHEQY
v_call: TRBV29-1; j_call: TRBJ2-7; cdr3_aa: SVRDRFYEQY
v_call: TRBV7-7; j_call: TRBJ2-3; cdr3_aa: ASSLGSAGTDTQY
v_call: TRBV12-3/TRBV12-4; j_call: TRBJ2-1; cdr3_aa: ASSLGGLASFHF
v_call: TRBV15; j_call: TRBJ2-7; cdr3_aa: ATSGTRGASGEQY
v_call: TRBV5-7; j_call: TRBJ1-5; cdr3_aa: ASSFGTGGPLVNQPQH
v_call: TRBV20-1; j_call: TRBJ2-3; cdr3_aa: SASGTSTDTQY
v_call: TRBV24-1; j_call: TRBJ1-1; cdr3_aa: ATSDGTMNTEAF
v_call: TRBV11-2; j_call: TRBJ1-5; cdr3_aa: ASSLWDGEPQH
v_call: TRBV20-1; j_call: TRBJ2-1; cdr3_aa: SARDQMEGSSYNEQF
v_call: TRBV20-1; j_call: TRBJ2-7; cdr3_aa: SAGGTSGAYEQY
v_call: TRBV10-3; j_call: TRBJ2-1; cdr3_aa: AISESVSSYNEQF
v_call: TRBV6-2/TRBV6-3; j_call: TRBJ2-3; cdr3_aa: ATYPLGAADTQY
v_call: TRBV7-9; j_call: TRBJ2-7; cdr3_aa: ASSRARDRIYEQY
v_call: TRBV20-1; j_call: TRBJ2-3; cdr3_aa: SAGTSGYTDTQY
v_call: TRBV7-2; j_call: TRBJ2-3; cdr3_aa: ASSSETSGGTQY
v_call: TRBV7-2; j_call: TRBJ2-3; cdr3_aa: ASSLAGTGRTDTQY
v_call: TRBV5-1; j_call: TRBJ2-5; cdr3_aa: ASSLEGSGYQETQY
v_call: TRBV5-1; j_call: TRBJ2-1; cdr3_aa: ASSLLRDPDGEQF
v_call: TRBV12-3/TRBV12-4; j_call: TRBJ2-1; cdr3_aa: ASSLAHGAYNEQF
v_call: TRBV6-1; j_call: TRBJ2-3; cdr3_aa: ASSALFLRADTQY
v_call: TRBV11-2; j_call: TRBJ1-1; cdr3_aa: ASSLGTHLEAF
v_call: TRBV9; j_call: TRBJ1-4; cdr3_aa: ASSVGDRTTNEKLF
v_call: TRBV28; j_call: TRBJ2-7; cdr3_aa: ASSPPLPSYEQY
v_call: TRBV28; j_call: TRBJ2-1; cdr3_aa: ASSDRLAQF
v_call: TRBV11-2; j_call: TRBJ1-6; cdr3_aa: ASSLNGQAGNSPLH
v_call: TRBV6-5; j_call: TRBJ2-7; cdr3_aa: ASSSLILGLYEQY
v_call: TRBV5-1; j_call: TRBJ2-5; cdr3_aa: ASSTRKGETQY
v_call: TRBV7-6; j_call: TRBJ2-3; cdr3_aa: ASSTTQRWDTQY
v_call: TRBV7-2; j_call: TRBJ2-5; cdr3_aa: ASSPRQGSIGETQY
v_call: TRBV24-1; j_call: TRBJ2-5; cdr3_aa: ATSDFGREETQY
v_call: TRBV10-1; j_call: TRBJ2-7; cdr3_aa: ASSEQGHEQY
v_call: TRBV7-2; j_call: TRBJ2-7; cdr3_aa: ASSLAGQQLYEQY
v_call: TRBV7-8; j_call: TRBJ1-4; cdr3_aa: ASSLGPGEFNEKLF
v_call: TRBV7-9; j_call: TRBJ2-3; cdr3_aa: ASSLITGETDTQY